This T cell receptor beta chain was documented in a study of blood T cell repertoires in COVID-19. Background on the study: Samples of COVID-19 (acute and convalescent) were obtained from the United States, Italy and Spain. T cells, B-cell-depleted T cells, or PBMCs provided the cDNA or gDNA that served as material.

Data came from immunoSEQ multiplex PCR; TCRdb stores just in-frame clones and leaves some out. There are about 140,000 clones in the sample; about 86% occur only once, and roughly 4% lies in the top ten. In germline, CDR1 is SGHTA, CDR2 FQGNSA. Trimming took off 4 bases at V and 3 bases at J, with 24 bases between the two ends. The CDR3 loop spans 18 amino acids. This TCR derives from a woman in her forties with acute or convalescent COVID-19. The sequencing input was peripheral blood. This chain uses TRBV7-2 with TRBJ1-1; D might be TRBD1 (6 bases). The CDR3 bases are TGTGCCAGCAGCTCCCAGGGTTACGGTGGGGGCGAGGACACTGAAGCTTTCTTT. This gives the protein CASSSQGYGGGEDTEAFF. The full variable domain, in which reference TRBV7-2 and TRBJ1-1 provide the parts outside the CDR3, is GAGVSQSPSNKVTEKGKDVELRCDPISGHTALYWYRQSLGQGLEFLIYFQGNSAPDKSGLPSDRFSAERTGGSVSTLTIQRTQQEDSAVYLCASSSQGYGGGEDTEAFFGQGTRLTVV.